Here is one TCR beta chain with its context. This may be a read error: a much more frequent sequence differs by one nucleotide. The iRepertoire nested amplicon-rescue multiplex PCR amplified TCR alpha and beta CDR3s from RNA. Each CDR3 protein gets one entry after TCRdb re-called the multiplex PCR reads with MiXCR. The table includes about 110,000 distinct CDR3 sequences, 20% to 25% detected once. CDR3 length equals 13 residues. In germline, CDR1 is MNHEY, CDR2 SVGEGT. V shed 7 bases and J shed 5 bases, with 15 bases lying between them. This entry is derived from a study of glioma-infiltrating T cells.

The chain joins TRBV6-2 or TRBV6-3 to TRBJ2-7; D gene ambiguous. The sequence derives from a human donor with low-grade glioma or glioblastoma, undergoing nonglioma brain surgery, or in good health (not recorded which). Material: glioma tissue, nonneoplastic brain tissue, or PBMCs (not recorded which). In nucleotides, the CDR3 is TGTGCCAGCATTTTCATAGGAAGGAACGAGCAGTACTTC. Its translation is CASIFIGRNEQYF.